This T cell receptor beta chain was profiled in a study of memory CD4+ T cells and cytomegalovirus serostatus. Profiling relied on immunoSEQ multiplex PCR, and the TCRdb table lists in-frame clones only, not all of them. The repertoire holds 48,000 or so clones, with roughly 73% as singletons. Germline loops: CDR1 SGHNT, CDR2 YYREEE (reference sequence). Trimming took off 7 bases at V and 6 bases at J, with 15 bases between the two ends. This CDR3 is 13 amino acids long. Overall study findings and caveats: Suggested: most of the CMV-linked TCR signature lies in CD4+ memory cells. CD4+ memory repertoires contained about 40% of the roughly 150 reported CMV TCRbeta sequences. CMV serostatus prediction reached median AUC approximately 0.95, or 0.91 with US-trained model.

Single viable CD3+CD4+CD8-CD45RO+ cells were sorted as the memory CD4+ T cells. As for this clone: What it binds is unknown.

The TCR sequence derives from an adult in good health and CMV-seronegative. The sequenced sample consisted of memory CD4+ T cells from blood. The rearrangement uses TRBV5-4 and TRBJ2-3; possibly TRBD1 or TRBD2 for D (6 bases each). The CDR3 bases are TGTGCCAGCCGGGGGCTAGCTAGGGATACGCAGTATTTT. Amino acid sequence: CASRGLARDTQYF.